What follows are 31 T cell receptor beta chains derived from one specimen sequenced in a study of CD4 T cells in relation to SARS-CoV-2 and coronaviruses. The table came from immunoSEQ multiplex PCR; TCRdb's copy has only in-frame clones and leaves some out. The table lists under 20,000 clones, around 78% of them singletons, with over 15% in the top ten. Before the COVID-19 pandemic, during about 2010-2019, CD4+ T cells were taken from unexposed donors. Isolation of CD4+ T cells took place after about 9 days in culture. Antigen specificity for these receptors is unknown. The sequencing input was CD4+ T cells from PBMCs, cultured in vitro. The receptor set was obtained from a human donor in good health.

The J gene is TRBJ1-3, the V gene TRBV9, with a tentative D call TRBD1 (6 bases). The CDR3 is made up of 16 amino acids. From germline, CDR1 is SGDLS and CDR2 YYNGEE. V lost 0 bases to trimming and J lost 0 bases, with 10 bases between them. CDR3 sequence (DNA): TGTGCCAGCAGCGTAGTGGGGGGCCTCTCTGGAAACACCATATATTTT. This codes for CASSVVGGLSGNTIYF.

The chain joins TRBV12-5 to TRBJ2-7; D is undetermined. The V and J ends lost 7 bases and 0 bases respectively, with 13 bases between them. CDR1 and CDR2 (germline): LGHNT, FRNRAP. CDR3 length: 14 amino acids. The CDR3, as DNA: TGTGCTAGTGCCCTGACGGCGAGCTCCTACGAGCAGTACTTC. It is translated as CASALTASSYEQYF.

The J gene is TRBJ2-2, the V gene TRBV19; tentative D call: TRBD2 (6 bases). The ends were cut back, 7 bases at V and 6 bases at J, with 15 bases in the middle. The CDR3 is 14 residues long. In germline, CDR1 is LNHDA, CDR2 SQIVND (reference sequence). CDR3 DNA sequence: TGTGCCAGTAATTCGGGAGTTACCGCCGGGGAGCTGTTTTTT. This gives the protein CASNSGVTAGELFF.

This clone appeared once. Here the CDR3 reads CASSVDGETEAFF. The CDR3 DNA sequence: TGTGCCAGCAGCGTAGATGGGGAGACTGAAGCTTTCTTT. The rearrangement uses TRBV9 and TRBJ1-1; D is uncertain. CDR1 and CDR2 (germline): SGDLS, YYNGEE. V was cut by 0 bases and J by 5 bases, with 8 bases left in between. CDR3 length: 13 amino acids.

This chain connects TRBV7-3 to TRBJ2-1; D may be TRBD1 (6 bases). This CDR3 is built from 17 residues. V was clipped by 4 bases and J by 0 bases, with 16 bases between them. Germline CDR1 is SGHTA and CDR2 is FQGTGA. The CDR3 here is CASSWVNRVSSYNEQFF. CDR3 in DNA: TGTGCCAGCAGCTGGGTCAACAGGGTCAGCTCCTACAATGAGCAGTTCTTC.

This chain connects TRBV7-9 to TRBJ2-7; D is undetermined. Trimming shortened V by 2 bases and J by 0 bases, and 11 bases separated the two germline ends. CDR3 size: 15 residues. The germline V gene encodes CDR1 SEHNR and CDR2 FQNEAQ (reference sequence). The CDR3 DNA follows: TGTGCCAGCAGCTTATTTTTGACAACCTCCTACGAGCAGTACTTC. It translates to CASSLFLTTSYEQYF.

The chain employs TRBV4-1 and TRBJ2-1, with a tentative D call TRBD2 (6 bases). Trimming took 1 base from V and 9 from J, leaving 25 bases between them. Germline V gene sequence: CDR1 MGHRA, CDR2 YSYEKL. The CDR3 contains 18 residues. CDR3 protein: CASSQGGRLGSGEGEQFF. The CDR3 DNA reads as TGCGCCAGCAGCCAAGGAGGGAGGCTGGGTAGCGGAGAGGGTGAGCAGTTCTTC.

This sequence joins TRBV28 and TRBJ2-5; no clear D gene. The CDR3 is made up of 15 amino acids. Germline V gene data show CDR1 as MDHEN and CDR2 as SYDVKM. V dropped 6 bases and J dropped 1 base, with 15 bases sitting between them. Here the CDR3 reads CASSSRTESQETQYF. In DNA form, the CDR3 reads TGTGCCAGCAGCTCCCGGACGGAAAGCCAAGAGACCCAGTACTTC.

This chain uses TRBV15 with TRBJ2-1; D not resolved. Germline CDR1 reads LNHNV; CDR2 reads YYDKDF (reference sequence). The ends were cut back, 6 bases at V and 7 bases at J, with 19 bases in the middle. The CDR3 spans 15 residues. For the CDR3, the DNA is TGTGCCACCAGTCGAGATTGGGTGATAGCTAATGAGCAGTTCTTC. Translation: CATSRDWVIANEQFF.

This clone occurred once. CDR3 nucleotide sequence: TGTGCCAGTAGTATTCGCCCCCTTAGGGGCTTGAACACTGAAGCTTTCTTT. This codes for CASSIRPLRGLNTEAFF. V gene TRBV19 combines with J gene TRBJ1-1; D is perhaps TRBD1 (5 bases). V was clipped by 3 bases and J by 0 bases, with 17 bases between them. CDR3 length: 17 residues. CDR1 and CDR2 (germline): LNHDA, SQIVND (reference sequence).

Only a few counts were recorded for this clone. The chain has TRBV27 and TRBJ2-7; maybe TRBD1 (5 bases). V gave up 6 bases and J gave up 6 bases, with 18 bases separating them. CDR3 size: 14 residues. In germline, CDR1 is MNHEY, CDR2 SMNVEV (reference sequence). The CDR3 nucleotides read TGTGCCAGCAGACAGGACCTTTTAGGTTCCGAGCAGTACTTC. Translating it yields CASRQDLLGSEQYF.

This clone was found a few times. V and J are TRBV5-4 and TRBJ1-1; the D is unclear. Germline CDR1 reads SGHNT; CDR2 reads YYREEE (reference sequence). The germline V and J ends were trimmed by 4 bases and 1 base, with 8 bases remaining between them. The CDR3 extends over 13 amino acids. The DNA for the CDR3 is TGTGCCAGCAGCGGCGGACGGAACACTGAAGCTTTCTTT. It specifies CASSGGRNTEAFF.

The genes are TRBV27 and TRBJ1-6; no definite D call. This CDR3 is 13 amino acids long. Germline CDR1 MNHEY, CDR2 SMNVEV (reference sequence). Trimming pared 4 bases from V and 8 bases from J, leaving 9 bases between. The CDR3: CASSYGRDSPLHF. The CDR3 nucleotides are TGTGCCAGCAGTTACGGGAGGGATTCACCCCTCCACTTT.

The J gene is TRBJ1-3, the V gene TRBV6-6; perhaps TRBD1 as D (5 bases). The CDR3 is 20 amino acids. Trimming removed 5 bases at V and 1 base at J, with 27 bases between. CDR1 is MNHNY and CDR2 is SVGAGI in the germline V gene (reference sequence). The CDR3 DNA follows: TGTGCCAGCAGTCGAAGGGGACGGTTTAGCAACGATGGATCTGGAAACACCATATATTTT. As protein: CASSRRGRFSNDGSGNTIYF.

CDR3: CASSQGGQGQNYGYTF. DNA for the CDR3: TGTGCCAGCAGCCAAGGGGGGCAGGGGCAAAACTATGGCTACACCTTC. The V call is TRBV4-2, the J call TRBJ1-2; possible D gene TRBD1, 6 bases. This CDR3 is built from 16 residues. V lost 1 base and J lost 2, with 14 bases in between. Germline lookup yields CDR1 LGHNA and CDR2 YNFKEQ.

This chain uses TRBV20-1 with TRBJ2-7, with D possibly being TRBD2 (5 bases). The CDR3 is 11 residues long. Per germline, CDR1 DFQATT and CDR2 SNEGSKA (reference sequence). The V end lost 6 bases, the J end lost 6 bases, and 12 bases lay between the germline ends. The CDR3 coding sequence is TGCAGTGCCGGGCGGGTGCTCGAGCAGTACTTC. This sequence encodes CSAGRVLEQYF.

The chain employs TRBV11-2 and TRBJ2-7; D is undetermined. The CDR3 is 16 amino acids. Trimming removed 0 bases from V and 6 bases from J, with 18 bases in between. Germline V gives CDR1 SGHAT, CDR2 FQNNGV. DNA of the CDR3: TGTGCCAGCAGCTTAGAGGGCCGGTTGTCCCGCTCCGAGCAGTACTTC. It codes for CASSLEGRLSRSEQYF.

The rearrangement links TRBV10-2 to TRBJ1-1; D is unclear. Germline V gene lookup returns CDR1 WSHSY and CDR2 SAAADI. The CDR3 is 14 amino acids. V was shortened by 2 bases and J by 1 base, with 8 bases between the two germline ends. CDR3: CASSEVGGNTEAFF. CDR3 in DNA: TGCGCCAGCAGTGAGGTAGGCGGGAACACTGAAGCTTTCTTT.

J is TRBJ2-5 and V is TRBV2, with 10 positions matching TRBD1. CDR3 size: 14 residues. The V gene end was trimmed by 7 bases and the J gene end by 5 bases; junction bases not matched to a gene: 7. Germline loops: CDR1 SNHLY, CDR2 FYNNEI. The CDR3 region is CASIRDRGGETQYF. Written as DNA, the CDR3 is TGTGCCAGCATTAGGGACAGGGGTGGCGAGACCCAGTACTTC. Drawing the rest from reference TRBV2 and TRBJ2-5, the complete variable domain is EPEVTQTPSHQVTQMGQEVILRCVPISNHLYFYWYRQILGQKVEFLVSFYNNEISEKSEIFDDQFSVERPDGSNFTLKIRSTKLEDSAMYFCASIRDRGGETQYFGPGTRLLVL.

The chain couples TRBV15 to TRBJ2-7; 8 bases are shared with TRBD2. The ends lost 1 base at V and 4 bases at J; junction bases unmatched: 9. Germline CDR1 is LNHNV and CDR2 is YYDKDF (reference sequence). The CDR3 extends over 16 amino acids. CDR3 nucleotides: TGTGCCACCAGCAGAGTAAGGAGGACTAGCAATTACGAGCAGTACTTC. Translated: CATSRVRRTSNYEQYF.

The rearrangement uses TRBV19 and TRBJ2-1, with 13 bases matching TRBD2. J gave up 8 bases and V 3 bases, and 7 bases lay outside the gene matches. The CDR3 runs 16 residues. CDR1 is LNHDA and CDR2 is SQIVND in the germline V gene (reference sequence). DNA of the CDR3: TGTGCCAGTAGTATCTTTGGACTAGCGGGAGAAGATGAGCAGTTCTTC. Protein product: CASSIFGLAGEDEQFF.

The DNA of the CDR3 is TGTGCCAGCAGCGTAGCGGGAGGGCCGGGGGAGACCCAGTACTTC. It specifies CASSVAGGPGETQYF. V usage is TRBV9 and J usage is TRBJ2-5; TRBD2 aligns across 8 bases. This CDR3 has 15 amino acids. J was trimmed by 5 bases and V by 0 bases; bases with no gene match: 6. Germline CDR1 and CDR2: SGDLS and YYNGEE.

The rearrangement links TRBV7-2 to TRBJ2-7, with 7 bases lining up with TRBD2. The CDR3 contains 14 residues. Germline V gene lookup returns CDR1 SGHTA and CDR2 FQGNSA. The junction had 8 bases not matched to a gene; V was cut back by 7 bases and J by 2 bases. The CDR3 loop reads CASTPGTKAYEQYF. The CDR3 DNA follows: TGTGCCAGCACACCCGGGACTAAAGCCTACGAGCAGTACTTC.

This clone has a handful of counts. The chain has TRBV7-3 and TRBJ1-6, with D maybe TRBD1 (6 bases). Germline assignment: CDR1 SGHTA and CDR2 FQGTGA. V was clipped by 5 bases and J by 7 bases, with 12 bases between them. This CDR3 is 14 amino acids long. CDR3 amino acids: CASSARGFNSPLHF. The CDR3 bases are TGTGCCAGCAGCGCGAGGGGGTTCAATTCACCCCTCCACTTT.

The CDR3 DNA sequence: TGTGCCTGGAGCGTTCCCAATCAGCCCCAGCATTTT. Translating it yields CAWSVPNQPQHF. The chain couples TRBV30 to TRBJ1-5; D is unclear. The CDR3 runs to 12 residues. The V gene's germline CDR1 is GTSNPN and CDR2 SVGIG (reference sequence). With 3 bases removed from V and 3 bases from J, the gap between germline ends came to 6 bases.

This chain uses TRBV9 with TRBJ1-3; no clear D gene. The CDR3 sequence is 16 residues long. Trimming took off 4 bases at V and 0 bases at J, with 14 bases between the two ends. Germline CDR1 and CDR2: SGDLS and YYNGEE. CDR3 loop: CASSPRNGVSGNTIYF. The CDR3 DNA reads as TGTGCCAGCAGCCCTAGGAACGGGGTCTCTGGAAACACCATATATTTT.

Here the CDR3 reads CASSSTGGRYTF. CDR3 DNA: TGTGCCAGCAGTTCGACAGGGGGTCGCTACACCTTC. This chain uses TRBV12-3 or TRBV12-4 with TRBJ1-2, with 9 bases that match TRBD1. The CDR3 is 12 amino acids. V dropped 4 bases and J dropped 9; count of bases not matched to a gene: 3.

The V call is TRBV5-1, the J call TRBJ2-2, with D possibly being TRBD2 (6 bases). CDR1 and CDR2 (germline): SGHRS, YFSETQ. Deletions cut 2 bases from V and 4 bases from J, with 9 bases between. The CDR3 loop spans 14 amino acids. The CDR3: CASSFSEGTGELFF. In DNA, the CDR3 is TGCGCCAGCAGCTTTTCGGAGGGCACCGGGGAGCTGTTTTTT.

CDR3 sequence: CAIGGRATGEQFF. In DNA, the CDR3 is TGTGCCATAGGCGGGAGGGCTACGGGTGAGCAGTTCTTC. The genes are TRBV11-2 and TRBJ2-1; the match to TRBD2 covers 9 bases. The junction had 10 bases not matched to a gene; V was cut back by 10 bases and J by 9 bases. The CDR3 is 13 residues long. Germline CDR1 is SGHAT and CDR2 is FQNNGV.

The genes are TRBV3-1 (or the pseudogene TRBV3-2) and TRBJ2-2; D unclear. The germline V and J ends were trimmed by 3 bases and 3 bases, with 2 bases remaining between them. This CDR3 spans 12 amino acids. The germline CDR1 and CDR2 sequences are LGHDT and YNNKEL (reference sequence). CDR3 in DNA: TGTGCCAGCAGCCACTACACCGGGGAGCTGTTTTTT. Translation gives CASSHYTGELFF.

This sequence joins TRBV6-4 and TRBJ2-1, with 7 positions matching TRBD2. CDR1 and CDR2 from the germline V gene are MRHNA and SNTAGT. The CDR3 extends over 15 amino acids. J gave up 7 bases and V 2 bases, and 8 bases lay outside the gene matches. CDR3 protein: CASSDGAGAWNEQFF. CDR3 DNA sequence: TGTGCCAGCAGTGACGGGGCGGGAGCATGGAATGAGCAGTTCTTC.